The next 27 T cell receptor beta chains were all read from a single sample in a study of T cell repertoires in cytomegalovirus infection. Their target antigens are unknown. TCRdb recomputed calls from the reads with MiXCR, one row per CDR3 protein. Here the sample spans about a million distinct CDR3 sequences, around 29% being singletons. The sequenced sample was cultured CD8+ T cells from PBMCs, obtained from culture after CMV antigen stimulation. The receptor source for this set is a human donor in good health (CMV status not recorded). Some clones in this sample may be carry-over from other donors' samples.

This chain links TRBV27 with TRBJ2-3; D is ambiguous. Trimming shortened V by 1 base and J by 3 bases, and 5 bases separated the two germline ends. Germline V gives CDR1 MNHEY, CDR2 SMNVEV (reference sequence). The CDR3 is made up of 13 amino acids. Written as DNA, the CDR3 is TGTGCCAGCAGTTTATTTCAGACAGATACGCAGTATTTT. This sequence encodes CASSLFQTDTQYF.

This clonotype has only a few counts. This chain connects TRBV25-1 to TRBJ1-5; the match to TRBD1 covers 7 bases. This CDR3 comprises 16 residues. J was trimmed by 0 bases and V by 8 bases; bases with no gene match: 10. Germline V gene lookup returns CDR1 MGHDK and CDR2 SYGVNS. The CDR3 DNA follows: TGTGCCAGCTCTCCAGGGGGAGGGGATAGCAATCAGCCCCAGCATTTT. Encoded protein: CASSPGGGDSNQPQHF.

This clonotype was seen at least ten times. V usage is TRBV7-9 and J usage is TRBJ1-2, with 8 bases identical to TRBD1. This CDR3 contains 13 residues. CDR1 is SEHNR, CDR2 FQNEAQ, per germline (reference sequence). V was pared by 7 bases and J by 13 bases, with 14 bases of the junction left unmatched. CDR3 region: CASTHGQGQLSTF. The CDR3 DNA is TGTGCCAGCACCCATGGACAGGGACAACTCTCCACCTTC.

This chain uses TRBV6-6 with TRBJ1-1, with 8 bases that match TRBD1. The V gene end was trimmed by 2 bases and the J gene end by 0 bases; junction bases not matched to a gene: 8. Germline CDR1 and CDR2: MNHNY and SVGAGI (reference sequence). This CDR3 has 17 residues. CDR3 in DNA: TGTGCCAGCAGTTACCAAACCGGACAGGGAATGAACACTGAAGCTTTCTTT. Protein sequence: CASSYQTGQGMNTEAFF.

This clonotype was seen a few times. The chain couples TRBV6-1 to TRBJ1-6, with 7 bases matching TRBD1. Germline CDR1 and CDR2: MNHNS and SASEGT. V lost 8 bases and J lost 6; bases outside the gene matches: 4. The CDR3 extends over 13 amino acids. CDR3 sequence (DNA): TGTGCCAGCTACGGGACAGTTAATTCACCCCTCCACTTT. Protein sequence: CASYGTVNSPLHF.

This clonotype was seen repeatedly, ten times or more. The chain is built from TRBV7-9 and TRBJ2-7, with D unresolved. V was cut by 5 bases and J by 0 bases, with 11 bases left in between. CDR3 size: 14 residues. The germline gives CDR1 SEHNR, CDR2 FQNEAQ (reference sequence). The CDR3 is CASSQDRDSYEQYF. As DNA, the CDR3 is TGTGCCAGCAGCCAGGACCGAGACTCCTACGAGCAGTACTTC. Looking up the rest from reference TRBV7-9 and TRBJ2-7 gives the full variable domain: DTGVSQNPRHKITKRGQNVTFRCDPISEHNRLYWYRQTLGQGPEFLTYFQNEAQLEKSRLLSDRFSAERPKGSFSTLEIQRTEQGDSAMYLCASSQDRDSYEQYFGPGTRLTVT.

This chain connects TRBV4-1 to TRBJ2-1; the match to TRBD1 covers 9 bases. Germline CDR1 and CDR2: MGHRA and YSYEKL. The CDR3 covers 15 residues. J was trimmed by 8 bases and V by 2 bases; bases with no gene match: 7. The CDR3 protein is CASSQLGTGHDEQFF. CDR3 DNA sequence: TGCGCCAGCAGCCAATTGGGGACAGGGCATGATGAGCAGTTCTTC.

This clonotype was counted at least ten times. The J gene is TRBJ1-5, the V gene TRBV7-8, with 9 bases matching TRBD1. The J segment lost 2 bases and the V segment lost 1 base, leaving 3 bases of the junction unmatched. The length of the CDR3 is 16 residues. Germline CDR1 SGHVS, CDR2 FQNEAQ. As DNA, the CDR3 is TGTGCCAGCAGCTTAGGGACAGGGGTTCGCAATCAGCCCCAGCATTTT. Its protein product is CASSLGTGVRNQPQHF.

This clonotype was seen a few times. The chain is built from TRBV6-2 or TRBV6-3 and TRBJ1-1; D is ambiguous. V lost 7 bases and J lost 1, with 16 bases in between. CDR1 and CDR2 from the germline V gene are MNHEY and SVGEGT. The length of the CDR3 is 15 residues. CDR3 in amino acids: CASTPLLGRNTEAFF. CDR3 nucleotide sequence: TGTGCCAGCACGCCCCTACTGGGGAGGAACACTGAAGCTTTCTTT.

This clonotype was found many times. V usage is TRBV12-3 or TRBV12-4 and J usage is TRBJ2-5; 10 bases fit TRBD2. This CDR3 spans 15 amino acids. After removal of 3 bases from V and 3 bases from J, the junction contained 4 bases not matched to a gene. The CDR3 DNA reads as TGTGCCAGCAGTTTTATCCTAGCGGGAGAAGAGACCCAGTACTTC. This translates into CASSFILAGEETQYF.

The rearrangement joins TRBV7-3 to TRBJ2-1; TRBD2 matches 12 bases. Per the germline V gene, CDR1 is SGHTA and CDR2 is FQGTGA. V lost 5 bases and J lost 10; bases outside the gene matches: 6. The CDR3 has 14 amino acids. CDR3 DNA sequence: TGTGCCAGCAGCCCTAGCGGGGGGGTTAGGGAGCAGTTCTTC. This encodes CASSPSGGVREQFF.

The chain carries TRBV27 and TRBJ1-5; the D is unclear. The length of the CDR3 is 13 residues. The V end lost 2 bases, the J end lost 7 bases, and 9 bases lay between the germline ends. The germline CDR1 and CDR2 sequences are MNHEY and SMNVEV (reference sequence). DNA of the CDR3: TGTGCCAGCAGTTTACATGAGTCCCAGCCCCAGCATTTT. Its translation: CASSLHESQPQHF.

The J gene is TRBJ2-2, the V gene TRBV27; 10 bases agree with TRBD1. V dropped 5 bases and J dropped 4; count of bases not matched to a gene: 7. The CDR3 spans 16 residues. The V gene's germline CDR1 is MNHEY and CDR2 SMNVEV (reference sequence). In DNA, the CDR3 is TGTGCCAGCAGTCCTAGACAGGGGGCGGGCACCGGGGAGCTGTTTTTT. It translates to CASSPRQGAGTGELFF.

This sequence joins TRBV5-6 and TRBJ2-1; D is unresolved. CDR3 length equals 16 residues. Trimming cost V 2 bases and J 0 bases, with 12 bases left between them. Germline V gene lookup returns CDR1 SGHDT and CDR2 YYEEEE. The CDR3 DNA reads TGTGCCAGCAGCTTTGAAGAACTATACTCCTACAATGAGCAGTTCTTC. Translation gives CASSFEELYSYNEQFF.

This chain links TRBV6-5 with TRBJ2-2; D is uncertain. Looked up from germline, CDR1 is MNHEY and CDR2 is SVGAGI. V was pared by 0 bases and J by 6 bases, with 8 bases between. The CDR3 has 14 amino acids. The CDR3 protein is CASSYSNYAGELFF. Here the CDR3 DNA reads TGTGCCAGCAGTTACTCGAACTACGCCGGGGAGCTGTTTTTT.

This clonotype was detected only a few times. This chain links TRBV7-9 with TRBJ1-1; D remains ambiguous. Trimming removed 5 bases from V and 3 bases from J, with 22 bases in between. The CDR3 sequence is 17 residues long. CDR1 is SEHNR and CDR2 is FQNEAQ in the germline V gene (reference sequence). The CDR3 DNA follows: TGTGCCAGCAGCCCCAAATCTGGGCTAAGTTGGGACACTGAAGCTTTCTTT. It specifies CASSPKSGLSWDTEAFF.

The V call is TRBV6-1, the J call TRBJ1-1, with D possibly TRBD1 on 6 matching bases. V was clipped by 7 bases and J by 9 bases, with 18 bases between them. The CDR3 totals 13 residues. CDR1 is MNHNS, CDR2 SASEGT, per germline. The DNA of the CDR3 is TGTGCCAGCACCGAAACCAGGGGAGGCAAAGCTTTCTTT. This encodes CASTETRGGKAFF.

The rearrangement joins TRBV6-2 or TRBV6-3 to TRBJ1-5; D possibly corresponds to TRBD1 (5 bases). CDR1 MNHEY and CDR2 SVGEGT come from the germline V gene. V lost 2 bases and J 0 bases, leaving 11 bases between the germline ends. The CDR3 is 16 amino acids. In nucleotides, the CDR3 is TGTGCCAGCAGTTACCGGGGCCAAAATAGCAATCAGCCCCAGCATTTT. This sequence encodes CASSYRGQNSNQPQHF.

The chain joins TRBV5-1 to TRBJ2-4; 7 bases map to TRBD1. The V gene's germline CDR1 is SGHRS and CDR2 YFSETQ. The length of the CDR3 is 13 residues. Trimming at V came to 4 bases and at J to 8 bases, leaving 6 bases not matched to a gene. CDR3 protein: CASSGTGADIQYF. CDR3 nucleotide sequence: TGCGCCAGCAGCGGTACAGGGGCGGACATTCAGTACTTC.

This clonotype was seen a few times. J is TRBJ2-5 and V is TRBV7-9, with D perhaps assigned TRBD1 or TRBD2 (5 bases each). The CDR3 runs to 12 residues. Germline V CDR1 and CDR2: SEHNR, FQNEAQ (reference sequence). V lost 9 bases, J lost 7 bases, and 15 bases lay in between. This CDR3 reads CASVGETRTQYF. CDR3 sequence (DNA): TGTGCCAGTGTAGGGGAAACTAGGACCCAGTACTTC.

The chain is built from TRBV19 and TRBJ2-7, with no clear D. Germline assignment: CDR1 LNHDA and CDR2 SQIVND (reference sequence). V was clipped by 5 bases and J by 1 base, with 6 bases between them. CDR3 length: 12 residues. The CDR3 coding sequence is TGTGCCAGTAGTGCCACTTCCTACGAGCAGTACTTC. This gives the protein CASSATSYEQYF.

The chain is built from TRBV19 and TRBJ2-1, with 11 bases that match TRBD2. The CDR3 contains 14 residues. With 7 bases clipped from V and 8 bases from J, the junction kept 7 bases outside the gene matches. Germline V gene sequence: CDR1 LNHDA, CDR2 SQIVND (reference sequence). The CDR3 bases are TGTGCCAGTACCCGGCTAGCGGGGGGCGATGAGCAGTTCTTC. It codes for CASTRLAGGDEQFF.

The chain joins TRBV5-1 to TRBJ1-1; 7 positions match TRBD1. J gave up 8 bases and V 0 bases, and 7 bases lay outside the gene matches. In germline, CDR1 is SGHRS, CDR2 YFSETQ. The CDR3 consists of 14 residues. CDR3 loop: CASSLGDGTEEAFF. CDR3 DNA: TGCGCCAGCAGCTTGGGGGATGGGACAGAAGAAGCTTTCTTT.

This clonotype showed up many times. The CDR3 DNA reads as TGTGCCAGCAAAAAAGGGACAGTGGGAACGAATCAGCCCCAGCATTTT. Translation: CASKKGTVGTNQPQHF. The chain recombines TRBV7-8 with TRBJ1-5; 7 nucleotides align to TRBD1. CDR3 size: 16 residues. With V trimmed by 7 bases and J by 4 bases, 13 bases remained unmatched. In germline, CDR1 is SGHVS, CDR2 FQNEAQ.

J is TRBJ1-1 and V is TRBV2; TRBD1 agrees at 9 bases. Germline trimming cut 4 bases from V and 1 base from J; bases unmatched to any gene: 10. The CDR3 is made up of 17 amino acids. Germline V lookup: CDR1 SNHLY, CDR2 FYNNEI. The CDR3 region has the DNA TGTGCCAGCAGTGCTTCTCTCACAGGGGGCCGGAACACTGAAGCTTTCTTT. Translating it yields CASSASLTGGRNTEAFF.

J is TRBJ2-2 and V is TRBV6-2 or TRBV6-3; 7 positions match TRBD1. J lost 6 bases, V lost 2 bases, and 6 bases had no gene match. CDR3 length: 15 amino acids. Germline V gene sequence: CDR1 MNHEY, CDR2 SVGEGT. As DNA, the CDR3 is TGTGCCAGCAGTTACAGGGGGCAGAAGGCCGGGGAGCTGTTTTTT. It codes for CASSYRGQKAGELFF.

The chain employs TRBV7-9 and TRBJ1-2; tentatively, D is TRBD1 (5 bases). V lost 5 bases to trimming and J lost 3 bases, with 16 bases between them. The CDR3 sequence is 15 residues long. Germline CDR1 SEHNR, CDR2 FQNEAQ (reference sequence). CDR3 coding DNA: TGTGCCAGCAGCCTCGGGGCAGGGTCCGACTATGGCTACACCTTC. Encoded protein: CASSLGAGSDYGYTF.